This T cell receptor (beta chain) appears in the sequencing data of a study of T cells in Graves' hyperthyroidism and ophthalmopathy. Trimming at V came to 0 bases and at J to 13 bases, leaving 5 bases not matched to a gene. Per the germline V gene, CDR1 is SGDLS and CDR2 is YYNGEE. CDR3 size: 13 residues. Amplification of TCR beta CDR3 regions was performed using RNA transcripts as template. The HTBI primer set served for first-round RT-PCR of the TCR CDR3. TCRdb redid the calling of the multiplex PCR reads with MiXCR, one entry per CDR3 protein. The data show 330,000 or so distinct CDR3 sequences, approximately 18% seen once. This clonotype was counted a few times.

What was sequenced was blood. V and J are TRBV9 and TRBJ1-2, with 11 nucleotides matching TRBD1. This clonotype was obtained from a man in his fifties with Graves' ophthalmopathy. The CDR3 DNA reads TGTGCCAGCAGCGTAGAGGACAGGGGGCAAGCCACCTTC. Its translation is CASSVEDRGQATF.